A single sample gave rise to the 2 T cell receptor beta chains below, sequenced in a study of blood T cell repertoires in COVID-19. TCRdb keeps only in-frame clones here, not all; method: immunoSEQ multiplex PCR. Of around 45,000 clones in the sample, about 90% were seen once. Sample: peripheral blood. The receptors here all came from a man in his 70s with active COVID-19.

In its sample, this clone was seen a few times. V is TRBV2 and J is TRBJ2-2; TRBD2 matches at 10 bases. Germline CDR1 SNHLY, CDR2 FYNNEI. This CDR3 has 15 residues. With 7 bases clipped from V and 4 bases from J, the junction kept 6 bases outside the gene matches. The CDR3 loop reads CASKSGGAPTGELFF. The CDR3 DNA is TGTGCCAGCAAGAGCGGGGGGGCCCCCACCGGGGAGCTGTTTTTT.

The chain couples TRBV3-1 (or the pseudogene TRBV3-2) to TRBJ2-5; D gene unclear. CDR3 length: 14 residues. CDR1 LGHDT and CDR2 YNNKEL come from the germline V gene (reference sequence). Trimming left V 1 base short and J 0 bases short, with 6 bases between. The CDR3 DNA follows: TGTGCCAGCAGCCAAGTAGTGTACCAAGAGACCCAGTACTTC. It specifies CASSQVVYQETQYF.